This entry describes one TCR beta chain. The antigen is undetermined. Germline CDR1 and CDR2: SQVTM and ANQGSEA. CDR3 length: 14 residues. Trimming took 6 bases from V and 3 from J, leaving 12 bases between them. Multiplex touch-down PCR with TRB-A/B primers amplified rearranged V-D-J TRB sequences. TCRdb reprocessed the multiplex PCR reads via MiXCR and lists one record per CDR3 protein. Among under 6,000 distinct CDR3 sequences listed, 25% to 30% were seen once. The template was genomic DNA from peripheral blood, not RNA. This sample stems from a study of T cell repertoires in aging, cancer and after chemotherapy. On the study more broadly: Paired samples before and after chemotherapy came from glioblastoma patients receiving temozolomide-based therapy. About 8.9 million TCR reads made up the full dataset. Findings of the study overall: Loss of evenness, beyond lost richness, contributed to age-related TCR diversity decline in cancer patients. Age-matched healthy donors had significantly more diverse, less clonal blood TCR repertoires than untreated cancer patients.

This receptor was obtained from a human donor with a solid tumor. The material sequenced was blood. The rearrangement joins TRBV29-1 to TRBJ2-6; D unresolved. CDR3 region: CSVLGWVGANVLTF. The CDR3 DNA follows: TGCAGCGTCCTGGGGTGGGTTGGGGCCAACGTCCTGACTTTC.